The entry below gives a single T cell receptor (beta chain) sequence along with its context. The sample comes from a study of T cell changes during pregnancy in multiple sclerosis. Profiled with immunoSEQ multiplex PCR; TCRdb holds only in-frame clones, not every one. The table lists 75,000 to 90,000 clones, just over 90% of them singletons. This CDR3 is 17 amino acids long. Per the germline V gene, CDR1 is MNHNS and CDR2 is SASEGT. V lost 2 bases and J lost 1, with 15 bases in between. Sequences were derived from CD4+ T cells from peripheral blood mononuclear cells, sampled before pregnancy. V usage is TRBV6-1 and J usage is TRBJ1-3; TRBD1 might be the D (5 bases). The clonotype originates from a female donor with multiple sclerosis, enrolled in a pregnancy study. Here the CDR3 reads CASSEKNMAGSGNTIYF. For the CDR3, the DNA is TGTGCCAGCAGTGAAAAAAATATGGCAGGGTCTGGAAACACCATATATTTT.